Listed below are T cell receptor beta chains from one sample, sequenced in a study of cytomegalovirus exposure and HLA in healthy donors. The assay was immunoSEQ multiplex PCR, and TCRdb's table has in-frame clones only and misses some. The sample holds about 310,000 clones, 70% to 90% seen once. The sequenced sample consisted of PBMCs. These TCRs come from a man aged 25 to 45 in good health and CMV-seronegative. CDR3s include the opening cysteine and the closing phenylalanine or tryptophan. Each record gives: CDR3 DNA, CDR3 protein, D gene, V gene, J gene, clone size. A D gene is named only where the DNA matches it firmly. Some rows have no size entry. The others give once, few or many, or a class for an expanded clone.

TGTGCCACCAGCCCTCAAAGGCGGAGCTGGTATGGCTACACCTTC	CATSPQRRSWYGYTF	-	TRBV15	TRBJ1-2	-
TGTGCCAGCAGCCCCCGACAGAGCTCTGGGGCCAACGTCCTGACTTTC	CASSPRQSSGANVLTF	-	TRBV9	TRBJ2-6	-
TGCGCCAGCAGCCAAGATCGCCCCGGGACAGGACAAGAGACCCAGTACTTC	CASSQDRPGTGQETQYF	TRBD1	TRBV4-1	TRBJ2-5	once
TGTGCCAGTAGTATTGACAGGTCCGAGCAGTACTTC	CASSIDRSEQYF	-	TRBV19	TRBJ2-7	once
TGTGCCAGCAGCTTAGTTGGCAGTCAAGAGACCCAGTACTTC	CASSLVGSQETQYF	-	TRBV7-9	TRBJ2-5	-
TGTGCCAGCTCACCGTCGACAGATTACTATGGCTACACCTTC	CASSPSTDYYGYTF	-	TRBV18	TRBJ1-2	once
TGTGCCAGCAGTTCAGGGAAGGGTCAGCCCCAGCATTTT	CASSSGKGQPQHF	-	TRBV27	TRBJ1-5	-
TGCGCCAGCAGTCCAGCGGGGGTTACTGAAGCTTTCTTT	CASSPAGVTEAFF	-	TRBV10-2	TRBJ1-1	-
TGTGCCAGCAGCCAACCCTCGACAGGGTACGATGAGCAGTTCTTC	CASSQPSTGYDEQFF	TRBD1	TRBV5-4	TRBJ2-1	-
TGTGCCAGCAGTTTCGGACTAGCGGGGGGGCTAGATACGCAGTATTTT	CASSFGLAGGLDTQYF	TRBD2	TRBV2	TRBJ2-3	-
TGTGCCAGCAGTGAAAGGCCGGACTTCTATGGCTACACCTTC	CASSERPDFYGYTF	-	TRBV2	TRBJ1-2	-
TGTGCCAGCCAAAAGACAGGGTCTGAAGCTTTCTTT	CASQKTGSEAFF	TRBD1	TRBV2	TRBJ1-1	-
TGTGCCAGCAGCTTAGGTAGCGGTGGCGATGAGCAGTTCTTC	CASSLGSGGDEQFF	-	TRBV7-8	TRBJ2-1	-
TGCGCCAGCAGCCAAGATCTAGGTAGCGGGTCCTCCTACGAGCAGTACTTC	CASSQDLGSGSSYEQYF	TRBD2	TRBV4-1	TRBJ2-7	-
TGTGCCAGCAGCTTAGATGGGGGACAGGGGAATCAGCCCCAGCATTTT	CASSLDGGQGNQPQHF	TRBD1	TRBV11-2	TRBJ1-5	few
TGTGCCAGCAGTGCCCGGGGAGAGACCCAGTACTTC	CASSARGETQYF	-	TRBV6-1	TRBJ2-5	-
TGCGCCAGCTCAGTGGGACAGGGTGATTACGAGCAGTACTTC	CASSVGQGDYEQYF	TRBD1	TRBV5-1	TRBJ2-7	-
TGTGCCTGGTCCCCTGTGGCCACCTCCTTCGAAGCTTTCTTT	CAWSPVATSFEAFF	-	TRBV30	TRBJ1-1	-
TGCGCCAGCAGCGGGACAGGGATCCCCAGTACTAATTCACCCCTCCACTTT	CASSGTGIPSTNSPLHF	TRBD1	TRBV4-1	TRBJ1-6	-
TGTGCCAGCAGCCAAATCGTCCCCAGGGGACCCACAGATACGCAGTATTTT	CASSQIVPRGPTDTQYF	-	TRBV5-6	TRBJ2-3	-
TGTGCCAGCAGTTCAGGGAAGGGTCAGCCCCAGCATTTT	CASSSGKGQPQHF	-	TRBV6-6	TRBJ1-5	-
TGTGCCAGCAGCCCGGGACTAGCAACCTACAATGAGCAGTTCTTC	CASSPGLATYNEQFF	TRBD2	TRBV11-2	TRBJ2-1	-
TGTGCCAGCAGTGAACAGGGGAGCTTGTTAAACACTGAAGCTTTCTTT	CASSEQGSLLNTEAFF	-	TRBV6-1	TRBJ1-1	-
TGCGCCAGCAGCCAAGGCTGGCCCTTCCCTCAAGAGACCCAGTACTTC	CASSQGWPFPQETQYF	-	TRBV4-3	TRBJ2-5	-
TGTGCCAGCAGCTACAGGACAGGGTGGGTGAACACTGAAGCTTTCTTT	CASSYRTGWVNTEAFF	TRBD1	TRBV5-6	TRBJ1-1	-
TGTGCCAGCAGCTTAGGGCGAGGTGAGCAGTTCTTC	CASSLGRGEQFF	-	TRBV11-3	TRBJ2-1	-
TGTGCCAGCAGCTTGTGGGAGGCAACTGAAGCTTTCTTT	CASSLWEATEAFF	-	TRBV5-4	TRBJ1-1	-
TGTGCCAGCAGCTTAGCTAGACGGGGGACAGGCGATAACACTGAAGCTTTCTTT	CASSLARRGTGDNTEAFF	TRBD1	TRBV7-9	TRBJ1-1	-
TGTGCCAGCAGTGAGGGGGGGCTTGTCCAAGAGACCCAGTACTTC	CASSEGGLVQETQYF	-	TRBV6-1	TRBJ2-5	-
TGTGCCAGCAGAACCGGTCAGGGATTCGAGACCCAGTACTTC	CASRTGQGFETQYF	-	TRBV7-8	TRBJ2-5	-
TGTGCCAGCAGTGAAGAGGGGACACAAACCCTGGGCTATGGCTACACCTTC	CASSEEGTQTLGYGYTF	-	TRBV2	TRBJ1-2	-
TGTGCCAGCACCAATGGAGATGAAAAACTGTTTTTT	CASTNGDEKLFF	-	TRBV7-9	TRBJ1-4	-
TGTGCCAGCAGGGAGACAGGGGGGGGTAATGAAAAACTGTTTTTT	CASRETGGGNEKLFF	TRBD1	TRBV28	TRBJ1-4	-
TGTGCCAGCAGTTACATGGGGACAGGTTATGGCTACACCTTC	CASSYMGTGYGYTF	TRBD1	TRBV6-5	TRBJ1-2	-
TGTGCCAGCTGGGGCCTTTCCGGCCACAGGCCGAGCTCCTACGAGCAGTACTTC	CASWGLSGHRPSSYEQYF	-	TRBV18	TRBJ2-7	-
TGTGCCAGTAGCCGCGGGTGGGGCTACGAGCAGTACTTC	CASSRGWGYEQYF	-	TRBV19	TRBJ2-7	once
TGTGCCAGCGGGGGGACAGGGGCTAACGAGCAGTACTTC	CASGGTGANEQYF	TRBD1	TRBV6-5	TRBJ2-7	-
TGTGCCAGCAGCGCCGCGGGACTACCGTATGGCTACACCTTC	CASSAAGLPYGYTF	-	TRBV9	TRBJ1-2	-
TGTGCCAGCAGCTTGGACAGGGATTACAATGAGCAGTTCTTC	CASSLDRDYNEQFF	TRBD1	TRBV7-2	TRBJ2-1	once
TGCGCCAGCAGCCAAGATTCCAGGGCCTCTGGAAACACCATATATTTT	CASSQDSRASGNTIYF	-	TRBV4-3	TRBJ1-3	-
TGTGCCAGCAGTTCGACATCGTGGGGCTACACCTTC	CASSSTSWGYTF	-	TRBV25-1	TRBJ1-2	-
TGTGCCAGCAGAGTCCGGGACAGGGGGCAAGAGACCCAGTACTTC	CASRVRDRGQETQYF	TRBD1	TRBV6-5	TRBJ2-5	-
TGTGCCTGGAGTGGGGGACAGGGGGTTGGCTACACCTTC	CAWSGGQGVGYTF	TRBD1	TRBV30	TRBJ1-2	-
TGCGCCAGCAGCCACGGACAGGGTCGCCCAGATACGCAGTATTTT	CASSHGQGRPDTQYF	TRBD1	TRBV4-1	TRBJ2-3	-
TGTGCCAGCAGCTTAGGGACGGGGAACATTCAGTACTTC	CASSLGTGNIQYF	-	TRBV13	TRBJ2-4	-
TGTGCCAGTAGTAACCGGGACAGAGCTAATTCACCCCTCCACTTT	CASSNRDRANSPLHF	TRBD1	TRBV19	TRBJ1-6	once
TGTGCCAGCAGCTTAGTGGGGGGAGATAATGAAAAACTGTTTTTT	CASSLVGGDNEKLFF	-	TRBV7-9	TRBJ1-4	-
TGTGCCAGCAGCTTAGTGGACACAAGAAACACCATATATTTT	CASSLVDTRNTIYF	-	TRBV7-9	TRBJ1-3	-
TGTGCCAGCAGTGTCCCCCGGGACAGGACCGACAATGAGCAGTTCTTC	CASSVPRDRTDNEQFF	TRBD1	TRBV28	TRBJ2-1	-
TGTGCCAGTAGTACCCCGATGGCCAGGGACGAGCAGTACTTC	CASSTPMARDEQYF	-	TRBV19	TRBJ2-7	-
TGTGCCATCAGTGCCGGACTAGCGGGGGAGCTTGAGCAGTACTTC	CAISAGLAGELEQYF	TRBD2	TRBV10-3	TRBJ2-7	-
TGTGCCAGCAGCCCCGAGGGACAGCGCTATGGCTACACCTTC	CASSPEGQRYGYTF	TRBD1	TRBV7-2	TRBJ1-2	-
TGTGCCTGGAGGGTACAGGGGGCAAGCAATCAGCCCCAGCATTTT	CAWRVQGASNQPQHF	TRBD1	TRBV30	TRBJ1-5	few
TGTGCCAGCAGTTTTACAGGGGTTTTCGACGAGCAGTACTTC	CASSFTGVFDEQYF	TRBD1	TRBV27	TRBJ2-7	-